These 18 T cell receptor beta chains were sequenced from one sample in a study of blood T cell repertoires in COVID-19. The method was immunoSEQ multiplex PCR; TCRdb's version includes in-frame clones alone and lacks a portion of them. The sample comprises over 200,000 clones, roughly 87% of which are singletons, and approximately 0.8% rests with the top ten. The source material was peripheral blood. The receptor source for this set is a woman aged 25-40 years with acute or convalescent COVID-19.

V usage is TRBV6-6 and J usage is TRBJ1-1, with D possibly TRBD1 on 6 matching bases. The V end lost 2 bases, the J end lost 11 bases, and 12 bases lay between the germline ends. CDR3 length: 12 amino acids. The germline V gene encodes CDR1 MNHNY and CDR2 SVGAGI (reference sequence). The CDR3 loop reads CASSYLGGGAFF. The CDR3 DNA reads TGTGCCAGCAGTTACCTCGGGGGGGGCGCTTTCTTT.

The chain is built from TRBV28 and TRBJ2-6; D gene unclear. This CDR3 comprises 12 residues. Germline lookup yields CDR1 MDHEN and CDR2 SYDVKM. V lost 10 bases and J 0 bases, leaving 4 bases between the germline ends. The CDR3 is CATSSGANVLTF. The CDR3 coding sequence is TGTGCCACCTCCTCTGGGGCCAACGTCCTGACTTTC. Based on the CDR3 plus reference TRBV28 and TRBJ2-6, the full variable domain is DVKVTQSSRYLVKRTGEKVFLECVQDMDHENMFWYRQDPGLGLRLIYFSYDVKMKEKGDIPEGYSVSREKKERFSLILESASTNQTSMYLCATSSGANVLTFGAGSRLTVL.

The rearrangement joins TRBV30 to TRBJ1-6; tentatively, D is TRBD1 (6 bases). Germline V gene lookup returns CDR1 GTSNPN and CDR2 SVGIG (reference sequence). Between the trimmed V and J ends, which lost 3 bases and 10 bases, there was a span of 19 bases. The CDR3 has 15 amino acids. The CDR3 nucleotides are TGTGCCTGGAGGACGGCAGGGGCTTTAGACTCACCCCTCCACTTT. Its translation is CAWRTAGALDSPLHF.

This clone appeared a single time. This chain links TRBV25-1 with TRBJ2-1; unclear D gene. There are 16 residues in the CDR3. In germline, CDR1 is MGHDK, CDR2 SYGVNS. The germline V and J ends were trimmed by 4 bases and 0 bases, with 13 bases remaining between them. The CDR3 DNA sequence: TGTGCCAGCAGTGGGAGACTGGGTAGCTCCTACAATGAGCAGTTCTTC. Amino acid sequence: CASSGRLGSSYNEQFF.

The CDR3 coding sequence is TGTGCCAGCAGCTTAGTAAGGGGGGACAGAGGGTTCTTC. It translates to CASSLVRGDRGFF. The J gene is TRBJ2-1, the V gene TRBV7-2; possible D gene TRBD1, 7 bases. V dropped 1 base and J dropped 15 bases, with 16 bases sitting between them. The length of the CDR3 is 13 residues. Germline V gene data show CDR1 as SGHTA and CDR2 as FQGNSA. Together with reference TRBV7-2 and TRBJ2-1, the CDR3 gives the full variable domain: GAGVSQSPSNKVTEKGKDVELRCDPISGHTALYWYRQSLGQGLEFLIYFQGNSAPDKSGLPSDRFSAERTGGSVSTLTIQRTQQEDSAVYLCASSLVRGDRGFFGPGTRLTVL.

This chain links TRBV14 with TRBJ2-3, with 8 bases fitting TRBD2. Germline CDR1 reads SGHDN; CDR2 reads FVKESK. There are 15 residues in the CDR3. The junction had 9 bases not matched to a gene; V was cut back by 1 base and J by 9 bases. The CDR3 here is CASSQVFTSGTTQYF. Here the CDR3 DNA reads TGTGCCAGCAGCCAAGTGTTCACTAGCGGTACGACGCAGTATTTT.

The chain combines TRBV30 with TRBJ1-2; D ambiguous. The CDR3 has 12 amino acids. V lost 3 bases to trimming and J lost 3 bases, with 8 bases between them. Germline-derived CDR1 and CDR2 are GTSNPN and SVGIG (reference sequence). DNA for the CDR3: TGTGCCTGGAGCGGCGGTCACTATGGCTACACCTTC. It yields the protein CAWSGGHYGYTF.

The chain is built from TRBV18 and TRBJ2-5; a weak D match, TRBD2 (5 bases). Trimming cost V 6 bases and J 0 bases, with 11 bases left between them. The CDR3 sequence is 14 residues long. From germline, CDR1 is KGHSH and CDR2 LQKENI. In DNA, the CDR3 is TGTGCCAGCTCGCCTAAGCGGAACCAAGAGACCCAGTACTTC. Protein product: CASSPKRNQETQYF.

The genes are TRBV5-4 and TRBJ2-2, with 10 bases identical to TRBD2. Trimming removed 4 bases from V and 7 bases from J; junction bases left unmatched: 10. The CDR3 extends over 16 amino acids. CDR1 is SGHNT, CDR2 YYREEE, per germline (reference sequence). CDR3 DNA sequence: TGTGCCAGCAGCCCCGGGAGGACTAGCGGAGGCGGGGAGCTGTTTTTT. This translates into CASSPGRTSGGGELFF.

This chain connects TRBV14 to TRBJ2-7; D ambiguous. There are 12 residues in the CDR3. CDR1 and CDR2 from the germline V gene are SGHDN and FVKESK. V was cut by 6 bases and J by 3 bases, with 9 bases left in between. The CDR3 is CASSHLFYEQYF. CDR3 in DNA: TGTGCCAGCAGTCACTTATTCTACGAGCAGTACTTC.

Concerning this clone: This sample includes further DNA sequences coding for the same CDR3. The gene calls are TRBV10-1 and TRBJ2-5; TRBD2 matches 7 bases. Trimming took 0 bases from V and 3 from J; bases not matched to a gene: 1. Looked up from germline, CDR1 is WNHNN and CDR2 is SYGVQD (reference sequence). This CDR3 region has 14 residues. The DNA for the CDR3 is TGCGCCAGCAGTGAGTCCGCGGGGGAAGAGACCCAGTACTTC. It yields the protein CASSESAGEETQYF.

This clone was detected a few times. This chain links TRBV2 with TRBJ2-5, with a weak D call TRBD1 (5 bases). Germline loops: CDR1 SNHLY, CDR2 FYNNEI. The CDR3 consists of 13 residues. The V gene lost 8 bases and the J gene lost 1 base, with 11 bases spanning the gap. The CDR3 sequence is CASQTESQETQYF. The DNA of the CDR3 is TGTGCCAGCCAGACAGAGAGCCAAGAGACCCAGTACTTC.

The chain recombines TRBV15 with TRBJ1-1; D call uncertain. CDR1 and CDR2 from the germline V gene are LNHNV and YYDKDF (reference sequence). V was trimmed by 0 bases and J by 0 bases, leaving 5 bases between them. CDR3 length: 14 residues. This CDR3 is CATSRESVNTEAFF. For the CDR3, the DNA is TGTGCCACCAGCAGAGAGTCAGTGAACACTGAAGCTTTCTTT. The full variable domain, in which reference TRBV15 and TRBJ1-1 provide the parts outside the CDR3, is DAMVIQNPRYQVTQFGKPVTLSCSQTLNHNVMYWYQQKSSQAPKLLFHYYDKDFNNEADTPDNFQSRRPNTSFCFLDIRSPGLGDTAMYLCATSRESVNTEAFFGQGTRLTVV.

The chain carries TRBV7-8 and TRBJ2-7; 8 bases are a match to TRBD1. V shed 2 bases, J shed 2 bases, and the junction held 8 bases outside the gene matches. Germline CDR1 is SGHVS and CDR2 is FQNEAQ. There are 16 residues in the CDR3. DNA for the CDR3: TGTGCCAGCAGCTTAAGTTCCGGGACAGGAACCTACGAGCAGTACTTC. Its translation is CASSLSSGTGTYEQYF.

V gene TRBV5-1 combines with J gene TRBJ2-5; TRBD2 agrees at 12 bases. The germline V gene encodes CDR1 SGHRS and CDR2 YFSETQ. Unmatched junction bases numbered 19, after V lost 2 bases and J lost 5 bases. The length of the CDR3 is 20 residues. CDR3 protein: CASSLAGLAGRRLVSETQYF. The CDR3 nucleotides are TGCGCCAGCAGCTTAGCCGGACTAGCGGGACGGCGACTTGTCTCTGAGACCCAGTACTTC.

This sequence joins TRBV29-1 and TRBJ1-2; the D is unclear. Per germline, CDR1 SQVTM and CDR2 ANQGSEA. Trimming stripped 5 bases from V and 6 bases from J, with 10 bases between. The CDR3 runs to 11 residues. Here the CDR3 reads CSVYEIHGYTF. DNA for the CDR3: TGCAGCGTTTATGAGATCCATGGCTACACCTTC.

This clone was recorded only once. J is TRBJ1-2 and V is TRBV7-9, with 7 nucleotides matching TRBD1. CDR1 SEHNR and CDR2 FQNEAQ come from the germline V gene (reference sequence). With 4 bases clipped from V and 4 bases from J, the junction kept 9 bases outside the gene matches. The CDR3 length is 15 residues. CDR3 DNA sequence: TGTGCCAGCAGCTCGGACCCGGGACAGCTCTATGGCTACACCTTC. It is translated as CASSSDPGQLYGYTF.

This chain joins TRBV7-9 and TRBJ1-1; 7 nucleotides line up with TRBD1. Trimming at V came to 9 bases and at J to 3 bases, leaving 7 bases not matched to a gene. Germline loops: CDR1 SEHNR, CDR2 FQNEAQ (reference sequence). The CDR3 loop spans 13 amino acids. The CDR3 loop reads CASQPGQYTEAFF. As DNA, the CDR3 is TGTGCCAGTCAACCGGGACAGTACACTGAAGCTTTCTTT.